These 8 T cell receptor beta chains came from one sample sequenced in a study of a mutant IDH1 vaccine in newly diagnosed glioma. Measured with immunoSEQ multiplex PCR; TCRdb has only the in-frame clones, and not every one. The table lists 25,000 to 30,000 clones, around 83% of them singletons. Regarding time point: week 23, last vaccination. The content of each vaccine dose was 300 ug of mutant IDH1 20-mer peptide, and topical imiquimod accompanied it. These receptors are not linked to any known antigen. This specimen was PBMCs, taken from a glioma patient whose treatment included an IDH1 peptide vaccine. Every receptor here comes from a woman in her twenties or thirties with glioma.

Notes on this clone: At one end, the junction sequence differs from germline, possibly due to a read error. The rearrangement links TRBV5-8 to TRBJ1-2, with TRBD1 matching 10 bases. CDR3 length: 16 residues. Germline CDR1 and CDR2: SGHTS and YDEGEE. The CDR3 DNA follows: TGTGCCAGCAGCTTACGCGGGACAGGGGATTCCATCCCAAGCGGCTTC. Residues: CASSLRGTGDSIPSGF.

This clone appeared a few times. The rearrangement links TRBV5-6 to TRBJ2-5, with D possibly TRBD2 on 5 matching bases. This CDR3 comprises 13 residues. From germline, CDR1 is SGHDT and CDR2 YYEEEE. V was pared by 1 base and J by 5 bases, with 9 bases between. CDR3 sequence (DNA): TGTGCCAGCAGCTTGCTAGCTCGGGAGACCCAGTACTTC. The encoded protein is CASSLLARETQYF.

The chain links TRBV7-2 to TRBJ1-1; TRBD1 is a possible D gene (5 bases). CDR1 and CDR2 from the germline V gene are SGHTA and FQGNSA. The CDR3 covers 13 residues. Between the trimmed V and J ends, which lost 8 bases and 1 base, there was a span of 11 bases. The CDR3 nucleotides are TGTGCCAGCTCCTTCAGGGAGAACACTGAAGCTTTCTTT. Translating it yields CASSFRENTEAFF.

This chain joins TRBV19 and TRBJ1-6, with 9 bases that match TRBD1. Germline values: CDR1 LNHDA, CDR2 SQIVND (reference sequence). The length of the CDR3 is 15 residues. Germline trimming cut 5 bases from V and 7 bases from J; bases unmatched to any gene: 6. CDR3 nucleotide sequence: TGTGCCAGTAGTCAGATAGGACAGGGGAATTCACCCCTCCACTTT. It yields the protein CASSQIGQGNSPLHF. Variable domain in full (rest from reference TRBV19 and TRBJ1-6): DGGITQSPKYLFRKEGQNVTLSCEQNLNHDAMYWYRQDPGQGLRLIYYSQIVNDFQKGDIAEGYSVSREKKESFPLTVTSAQKNPTAFYLCASSQIGQGNSPLHFGNGTRLTVT.

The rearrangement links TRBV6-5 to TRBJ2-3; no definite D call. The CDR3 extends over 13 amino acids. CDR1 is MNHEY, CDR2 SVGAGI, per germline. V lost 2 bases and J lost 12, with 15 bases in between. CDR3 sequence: CASSYDRRTDQYF. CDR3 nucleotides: TGTGCCAGCAGTTACGATCGTCGCACCGACCAGTATTTT.

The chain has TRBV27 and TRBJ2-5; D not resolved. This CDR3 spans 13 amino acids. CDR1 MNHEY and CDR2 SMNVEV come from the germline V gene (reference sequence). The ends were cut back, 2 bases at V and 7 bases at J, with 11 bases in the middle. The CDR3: CASSLLSRTTQYF. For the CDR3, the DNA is TGTGCCAGCAGTTTACTGTCGCGGACGACCCAGTACTTC.

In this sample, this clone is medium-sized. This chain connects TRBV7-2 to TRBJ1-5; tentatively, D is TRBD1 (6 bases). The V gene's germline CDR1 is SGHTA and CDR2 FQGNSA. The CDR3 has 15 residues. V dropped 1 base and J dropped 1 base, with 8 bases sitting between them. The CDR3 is CASSLEGGSNQPQHF. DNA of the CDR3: TGTGCCAGCAGCTTAGAGGGGGGCAGCAATCAGCCCCAGCATTTT.

The CDR3 reads CASSFGDTEAFF. CDR3 bases: TGCGCCAGCAGCTTCGGAGACACTGAAGCTTTCTTT. The chain is built from TRBV10-2 and TRBJ1-1, with D unclear. This CDR3 spans 12 amino acids. Trimming shortened V by 6 bases and J by 3 bases, and 8 bases separated the two germline ends. CDR1 WSHSY and CDR2 SAAADI come from the germline V gene.